This TCR beta chain was identified in a study of cytomegalovirus exposure and HLA in healthy donors. Trimming cost V 1 base and J 0 bases; bases outside gene matches: 10. The length of the CDR3 is 19 residues. The germline CDR1 and CDR2 sequences are LNHNV and YYDKDF (reference sequence). A single count supports this clone. What it recognizes is unknown. This PCR relied on a set of 60 Vbeta primers and 13 Jbeta primers. TCRdb's copy holds only in-frame clones and misses some; the assay was immunoSEQ multiplex PCR. Seen here are 130,000 to 150,000 clones, 75% to 80% observed once, and the top ten hold around 3%. Study-wide results and limits: TRBV6-2, TRBV6-3 and some other V segments were unresolvable in 87-base-pair reads. In an earlier analysis, productive rearrangement rates for most beta V segments clustered near 87% or 30%. In a later analysis, V- and J-gene trimming of beta chains associated with a DCLRE1C missense variant, replicated independently. Reportedly, diagnosis of cytomegalovirus status by the classifier showed high specificity and sensitivity.

The sequenced sample was PBMCs. This chain joins TRBV15 and TRBJ2-1; 9 bases match TRBD2. This TCR came from a man aged 40-55 years in good health and CMV-seropositive. The CDR3 region is CATSRGRLAVTSSYNEQFF. The CDR3 nucleotides read TGTGCCACCAGCAGAGGAAGACTAGCGGTTACGAGCTCCTACAATGAGCAGTTCTTC. Full variable domain (remainder filled in from reference TRBV15 and TRBJ2-1): DAMVIQNPRYQVTQFGKPVTLSCSQTLNHNVMYWYQQKSSQAPKLLFHYYDKDFNNEADTPDNFQSRRPNTSFCFLDIRSPGLGDTAMYLCATSRGRLAVTSSYNEQFFGPGTRLTVL.